These 7 T cell receptor beta chains originate from one sample sequenced in a study of blood T cell repertoires in COVID-19. Generated by immunoSEQ multiplex PCR, the TCRdb table keeps only in-frame clones and is missing some. Here the sample spans some 90,000 clones, 75% to 90% being singletons. The sample taken for sequencing was peripheral blood. The receptors originated from a human donor in a cohort sampled during active COVID-19.

This chain uses TRBV19 with TRBJ1-6, with 9 bases lining up with TRBD1. The CDR3 is 14 amino acids. Germline CDR1 is LNHDA and CDR2 is SQIVND (reference sequence). After removal of 9 bases from V and 10 bases from J, the junction contained 10 bases not matched to a gene. The CDR3 DNA reads TGTGCCAGCCGGGGGGGACAGGGTTGGTCACCCCTCCACTTT. Translating gives CASRGGQGWSPLHF. The full variable domain, its missing parts supplied by reference TRBV19 and TRBJ1-6, is DGGITQSPKYLFRKEGQNVTLSCEQNLNHDAMYWYRQDPGQGLRLIYYSQIVNDFQKGDIAEGYSVSREKKESFPLTVTSAQKNPTAFYLCASRGGQGWSPLHFGNGTRLTVT.

The V gene is TRBV4-1, the J gene TRBJ2-5; weak D call: TRBD2 (6 bases). The germline CDR1 and CDR2 sequences are MGHRA and YSYEKL. V dropped 0 bases and J dropped 0 bases, with 11 bases sitting between them. The CDR3 extends over 16 amino acids. The CDR3 region has the DNA TGCGCCAGCAGCCAAGATGGGCTAGCGCACCAAGAGACCCAGTACTTC. Its protein product is CASSQDGLAHQETQYF.

The chain uses TRBV18 and TRBJ2-3; a possible D gene is TRBD1 (6 bases). This CDR3 has 14 amino acids. V was clipped by 2 bases and J by 2 bases, with 8 bases between them. Per the germline V gene, CDR1 is KGHSH and CDR2 is LQKENI. The CDR3 is CASSPRTATDTQYF. DNA for the CDR3: TGTGCCAGCTCACCAAGGACAGCCACAGATACGCAGTATTTT.

This chain uses TRBV5-1 with TRBJ2-6; TRBD1 might be the D (6 bases). The CDR3 is 15 amino acids. CDR1 SGHRS and CDR2 YFSETQ come from the germline V gene. Trimming left V 4 bases short and J 0 bases short, with 8 bases between. CDR3: CASSQDSSGANVLTF. The DNA of the CDR3 is TGCGCCAGCAGCCAGGACAGCTCTGGGGCCAACGTCCTGACTTTC.

Here the CDR3 DNA reads TGTGCCAGCAGTTACGGAGGTTCTGGGGCCAACGTCCTGACTTTC. Its protein product is CASSYGGSGANVLTF. The chain joins TRBV6-5 to TRBJ2-6; D is possibly TRBD2 (5 bases). Germline values: CDR1 MNHEY, CDR2 SVGAGI. This CDR3 is 15 amino acids long. V was pared by 2 bases and J by 1 base, with 6 bases between.

This clone has a single count. This chain uses TRBV4-3 with TRBJ2-7; the match to TRBD1 covers 7 bases. Germline V gene data show CDR1 as LGHNA and CDR2 as YSLEER. V shed 1 base and J 2 bases; nucleotides not matched to a gene: 2. The CDR3 extends over 14 amino acids. In DNA, the CDR3 is TGCGCCAGCAGCCAAGGGACAGGTCCCTACGAGCAGTACTTC. Encoded protein: CASSQGTGPYEQYF.

The J gene is TRBJ2-1, the V gene TRBV7-2; 8 nucleotides line up with TRBD2. CDR1 and CDR2 (germline): SGHTA, FQGNSA. V shed 3 bases and J 9 bases; nucleotides not matched to a gene: 7. The CDR3 covers 14 residues. This CDR3 is CASSLDGGAVEQFF. The CDR3 DNA sequence: TGTGCCAGCAGCTTGGACGGGGGGGCAGTTGAGCAGTTCTTC.